This section outlines one T cell receptor (beta chain) sequence together with its context. Its antigen is not known. 60 Vbeta and 13 Jbeta primers were used in PCR. Produced via immunoSEQ multiplex PCR; TCRdb's table is partial and in-frame only. The data show 250,000 to 350,000 clones, about nine tenths seen once. This sample stems from a study of cytomegalovirus exposure and HLA in healthy donors. Study results and caveats: In vitro work confirmed that a few CMV-associated chains recognize CMV antigens. An analysis that came later showed most CMV-associated TCR beta chains appearing HLA-restricted. Per a prior analysis, the majority of TCR beta V segments were productive roughly 87% or roughly 30% of the time.

The sample was PBMCs. This TCR was sampled from a man aged 35 to 55 in good health and CMV-seropositive.

The CDR3 region has the DNA TGTGCCAGCACCCGACTAGCGGGAGGGACGGAGACCCAGTACTTC. It translates to CASTRLAGGTETQYF. The chain couples TRBV7-9 to TRBJ2-5; 14 bases agree with TRBD2. J was trimmed by 5 bases and V by 7 bases; bases with no gene match: 6. There are 15 residues in the CDR3. From germline, CDR1 is SEHNR and CDR2 FQNEAQ (reference sequence).